The present TCR beta chain was sequenced within a study of T cells in women clearing cervical HPV infection (dated by TCRdb to the late 2010s). Notes on the research overall: The cases were 20 to 25 women with histologically confirmed HPV16-related CIN3 or worse, and 2 of those women had invasive cancers. The exploratory proof-of-principle case-control study was nested within the Guanacaste HPV Natural History Study in Costa Rica and compared TCR repertoires across cervical HPV16 outcomes. In the parent cohort, around 9,900 women aged 18 or older were enrolled in Guanacaste, Costa Rica, during about 1993 to 1995 and then followed for roughly seven years. Controls were under 30 women whose single incident HPV16 infection cleared within 12 months without precancer or cancer developing. As quality controls, five blinded duplicates were added to each group, bringing the total to 60 or so samples made up of 50 participants and approximately 10 replicates. Cases had a median age of 34 years and controls had a median age of 38, with no significant differences in baseline characteristics. Because only a few women had HLA typing data, the possibility that HLA type acted as a confounder could not be ruled out. Blood from cases was drawn at the visit where the lesion was first identified, while blood from controls was drawn once the infection was no longer detected. Among cases, blood sampling came a median of approximately 150 days after lesion detection, with an interquartile range of about 80 to 220 days. Cases were matched to controls by age within five years and by the year the sample was collected. What the study reported, not specific to this receptor: Random forest classifiers that combined richness and V gene abundances separated cases from controls with an estimated AUC of approximately 0.79. The cross-sectional design could not show whether associations preceded infection or resulted from it; effector/memory subsets and HPV-specific T cells were not isolated. Because the number of T cells per sample was unknown, the richness differences could reflect varying T-cell content rather than repertoire biology. Significantly higher TCR repertoire richness was observed in CIN3+ cases than in controls across sequencing depths, whereas no difference in evenness was found. Lower TRBV6-7 relative abundance was observed in cases than in controls (around 0.11% versus 0.15%; Bonferroni P = 0.0008).

The CDR3 spans 12 residues, from the cysteine through the phenylalanine. The CDR3 was read in part: 27 bases, with the frame set at base 1. After removal of 7 bases from V and 6 bases from J, the junction retains 5 bases not matched to a gene. Looking up the germline V gene (reference sequence) yields CDR1 DFQATT and CDR2 SNEGSKA. Every participant had a single incident cervical HPV16 infection, and prevalent HPV16 infections were excluded. Cervical HPV DNA was detected with MY09/MY11 PCR, and genotyping was done with dot-blot hybridization. Fifteen mL of heparinized blood were centrifuged, and the buffy coat was aliquoted, frozen at -30°C, then stored at -80°C. QIAGEN kits were used to extract genomic DNA from the buffy coat specimens. In regard to this clone: Its target antigen remains unknown. The read stops 3 residues short of the end of the CDR3; the missing end is completed from the germline J gene.

The immunoSEQ assay used multiplex PCR to amplify TCR beta CDR3 regions from an average of around 1.2 ug of genomic DNA per sample. Primer bias was corrected in the assay by using a complete synthetic TCR repertoire to establish an amplification baseline. The amplicons were sequenced on the Illumina platform. The study's own analysis went as follows. Sequence errors were corrected by clustering with frequency ratios and a modified nearest-neighbor algorithm, and the sequences were then analyzed in the immunoSEQ Analyzer using IMGT gene definitions. At each rarefaction depth, TCR richness and evenness were averaged across 20 rarefaction repeats, and any sample with fewer sequences than the depth was left out. Wilcoxon rank sum tests with FDR correction were used to compare relative abundances of V, D and J genes between the groups. Blinded duplicates gave an intraclass correlation of around 96% for TCR richness and an average of 76.4% across some 69 gene segments. TCRdb mirrors the immuneACCESS table, restricted to in-frame sequences. Some clones are absent from its copies; in checked studies, under half trace to an unresolved V gene, and the reason for the others is unknown. The V and J calls and the clone size are those of that table, but D and trimming were determined from the DNA. The record for this sample contains about 23,000 clones. The ten largest clones represent less than 3% of the sample.

Sequenced input: blood buffy coat. The TCR comes from a woman between 18 and 75 years old with a cervical HPV16 infection that either progressed to CIN3+ or cleared (not recorded which). Here the chain combines TRBV20-1 and TRBJ2-7, with 11 junctional bases fitting TRBD2. The CDR3 region has the sequence CSVYSGRAEQYF. The part of the CDR3 DNA that was read is TGCAGTGTTTATAGCGGGAGGGCCGAG.